This TCR beta chain was profiled in a study of CD8 T cells in ankylosing spondylitis. Study conclusions and caveats: Some motif variants were previously reported in reactive arthritis synovial fluid and blood. For ankylosing spondylitis blood, a TCR beta motif of 8 or 9 highly homologous variants appeared characteristic. Disease-linked clones bore a CD8+ phenotype, appearing relatively rarely in peripheral blood.

Each TCR beta library was made by quantitative 5'-RACE that incorporated molecular barcodes. TCRdb independently ran MiXCR on the 5' RACE reads; one entry per CDR3 protein. The sample has 250,000 to 350,000 distinct CDR3 sequences; about 19% are singletons. Notes on this clonotype: Its antigen is undetermined.

The CDR3 runs to 15 residues. V was clipped by 4 bases and J by 5 bases; unmatched bases: 4. Germline V gives CDR1 KGHDR, CDR2 SFDVKD. The material sequenced was blood, either unsorted or a sorted T cell fraction (not recorded which). The source of this sequence is a male donor with ankylosing spondylitis or in good health (not recorded which). V gene TRBV24-1 combines with J gene TRBJ2-1, with 10 bases lining up with TRBD2. The CDR3 spells CATSDPSGGNNEQFF. The CDR3 DNA reads TGTGCCACCAGTGACCCTAGCGGGGGTAACAATGAGCAGTTCTTC.